The 21 T cell receptor beta chains given below trace back to one sample, sequenced in a study of blood T cell repertoires in COVID-19. Here immunoSEQ multiplex PCR was the method, and the copy in TCRdb shows in-frame clones only, minus some. Here the sample spans 200,000 to 300,000 clones, roughly 80% being singletons. Sample: peripheral blood. Receptors originate from an older woman with active or convalescent COVID-19.

V is TRBV7-2 and J is TRBJ1-2, with unresolved D. Germline V gene lookup returns CDR1 SGHTA and CDR2 FQGNSA. The CDR3 is 14 amino acids. The V end lost 5 bases, the J end lost 4 bases, and 14 bases lay between the germline ends. CDR3 sequence reads: CASSPRRASYGYTF. Written as DNA, the CDR3 is TGTGCCAGCAGCCCAAGGCGGGCTAGCTATGGCTACACCTTC.

V usage is TRBV30 and J usage is TRBJ2-2, with D perhaps TRBD2 (5 bases). Germline values: CDR1 GTSNPN, CDR2 SVGIG (reference sequence). This CDR3 has 14 residues. Trimming pared 3 bases from V and 2 bases from J, leaving 10 bases between. This chain's CDR3 is CAWRELVNTGELFF. The CDR3 DNA reads TGTGCCTGGAGGGAACTAGTTAACACCGGGGAGCTGTTTTTT. Drawing the rest from reference TRBV30 and TRBJ2-2, the complete variable domain is SQTIHQWPATLVQPVGSPLSLECTVEGTSNPNLYWYRQAAGRGLQLLFYSVGIGQISSEVPQNLSASRPQDRQFILSSKKLLLSDSGFYLCAWRELVNTGELFFGEGSRLTVL.

This chain joins TRBV11-3 and TRBJ2-7; TRBD1 aligns across 7 bases. This CDR3 region has 14 residues. Germline V gene data show CDR1 as SGHNT and CDR2 as YENEEA. Losses at the gene ends were 5 bases for V and 2 bases for J; bases not matched to a gene: 6. The CDR3 coding sequence is TGTGCCAGCAGCGCTAACAGGGGTGCCTACGAGCAGTACTTC. Its translation: CASSANRGAYEQYF. Variable domain in full (rest from reference TRBV11-3 and TRBJ2-7): EAGVVQSPRYKIIEKKQPVAFWCNPISGHNTLYWYLQNLGQGPELLIRYENEEAVDDSQLPKDRFSAERLKGVDSTLKIQPAELGDSAVYLCASSANRGAYEQYFGPGTRLTVT.

This clone was picked up a small number of times. The V gene is TRBV19, the J gene TRBJ2-1, with 7 bases identical to TRBD2. J lost 2 bases, V lost 5 bases, and 9 bases had no gene match. This CDR3 has 16 amino acids. Germline V lookup: CDR1 LNHDA, CDR2 SQIVND (reference sequence). CDR3 residues: CASSPSWEGTYNEQFF. CDR3 DNA sequence: TGTGCCAGTAGTCCCTCTTGGGAGGGCACCTACAATGAGCAGTTCTTC.

The V call is TRBV29-1, the J call TRBJ2-1; D perhaps matches TRBD1 (6 bases). The CDR3 consists of 14 residues. Germline V gene lookup returns CDR1 SQVTM and CDR2 ANQGSEA. With 6 bases removed from V and 0 bases from J, the gap between germline ends came to 12 bases. The CDR3 nucleotides are TGCAGCGTGAGGACAGAGAGCTCCTACAATGAGCAGTTCTTC. It encodes CSVRTESSYNEQFF.

The chain links TRBV18 to TRBJ1-3, with D perhaps matching TRBD1 (6 bases). Deletions cut 6 bases from V and 2 bases from J, with 14 bases between. Germline CDR1 reads KGHSH; CDR2 reads LQKENI. The CDR3 covers 15 residues. CDR3 in DNA: TGTGCCAGCTCTCTGCGGACAGATACTGGAAACACCATATATTTT. Amino acid sequence: CASSLRTDTGNTIYF.

The count of this clone is one. The CDR3 bases are TGCGCCAGCAGCCGTGTGAGTCCCGGGGAGCTGTTTTTT. This gives the protein CASSRVSPGELFF. The rearrangement links TRBV5-1 to TRBJ2-2; no reliable D call. The germline V gene encodes CDR1 SGHRS and CDR2 YFSETQ. Trimming removed 4 bases from V and 6 bases from J, with 10 bases in between. The CDR3 has 13 amino acids.

The rearrangement uses TRBV6-1 and TRBJ2-7, with TRBD2 matching 8 bases. V shed 3 bases and J 5 bases; nucleotides not matched to a gene: 9. Germline CDR1 MNHNS, CDR2 SASEGT. The CDR3 contains 15 residues. CDR3 residues: CASSESPATSDEQYF. The CDR3 DNA is TGTGCCAGCAGTGAGAGTCCGGCGACTAGCGACGAGCAGTACTTC.

Worth noting for this clone: Other DNA sequences in the sample encode the same CDR3. CDR3 sequence: CASSLQGGTEAFF. CDR3 nucleotide sequence: TGTGCCAGCAGTTTACAGGGTGGAACTGAAGCTTTCTTT. V is TRBV12-3 or TRBV12-4 and J is TRBJ1-1, with D possibly matching TRBD1 (5 bases). Between the trimmed V and J ends, which lost 2 bases and 5 bases, there was a span of 9 bases. This CDR3 has 13 amino acids.

V is TRBV2 and J is TRBJ2-1, with D maybe TRBD2 (6 bases). This CDR3 region has 15 residues. The V gene's germline CDR1 is SNHLY and CDR2 FYNNEI. V was pared by 3 bases and J by 7 bases, with 16 bases between. Here the CDR3 reads CASSDFRGNSNEQFF. CDR3 nucleotides: TGTGCCAGCAGTGACTTCCGGGGGAATTCGAATGAGCAGTTCTTC.

J is TRBJ2-7 and V is TRBV11-3; D not resolved. The CDR3 runs to 13 residues. Germline CDR1 reads SGHNT; CDR2 reads YENEEA. V lost 0 bases and J 3 bases, leaving 6 bases between the germline ends. CDR3 protein: CASSLEDNYEQYF. CDR3 coding DNA: TGTGCCAGCAGCTTAGAAGACAACTACGAGCAGTACTTC.

This rearrangement joins TRBV21-1 to TRBJ1-1; the table assigns TRBD1, which was not confirmed against the DNA. TRBV21-1 is a recognized pseudogene. This CDR3 spans 14 amino acids. The CDR3 bases are TGTGCCAGCAGTCCGACAGTGATGAACACTGAAGCTTTCTTT. It codes for CASSPTVMNTEAFF.

The chain joins TRBV11-3 to TRBJ2-7; 13 bases are a match to TRBD2. Looked up from germline, CDR1 is SGHNT and CDR2 is YENEEA. CDR3 length: 19 residues. J lost 3 bases, V lost 4 bases, and 15 bases had no gene match. The CDR3 region has the DNA TGTGCCAGCAGCTGGGAGACTAGCGGGGGGTCCAACCTCCACTACGAGCAGTACGTC. Translated: CASSWETSGGSNLHYEQYV.

V gene TRBV7-9 combines with J gene TRBJ1-1, with 9 nucleotides matching TRBD1. V lost 5 bases, J lost 5 bases, and 6 bases stayed unmatched. The germline V gene encodes CDR1 SEHNR and CDR2 FQNEAQ (reference sequence). CDR3 length equals 14 residues. The CDR3 DNA follows: TGTGCCAGCAGCCAGACAGGGGGAGGAACTGAAGCTTTCTTT. Translated, it gives CASSQTGGGTEAFF.

This clone was observed a single time. In nucleotides, the CDR3 is TGTGCCAGCAGGGTTGGGACAGGGCGCACTGAAGCTTTCTTT. This encodes CASRVGTGRTEAFF. The rearrangement joins TRBV25-1 to TRBJ1-1; TRBD1 aligns across 9 bases. Germline CDR1 and CDR2: MGHDK and SYGVNS. Trimming cost V 6 bases and J 4 bases; bases outside gene matches: 6. The CDR3 is 14 amino acids.

The gene calls are TRBV18 and TRBJ1-2; D gene ambiguous. The germline V and J ends were trimmed by 0 bases and 3 bases, with 5 bases remaining between them. The CDR3 runs 13 residues. Germline CDR1 reads KGHSH; CDR2 reads LQKENI. CDR3 residues: CASSPPADYGYTF. Written as DNA, the CDR3 is TGTGCCAGCTCACCACCGGCAGACTATGGCTACACCTTC.

CDR3 nucleotides: TGTGCCAGCAGCTTTCGGGAGTATGAGCAGTTCTTC. It specifies CASSFREYEQFF. The V and J genes are TRBV7-9 and TRBJ2-1, with D perhaps matching TRBD2 (6 bases). This CDR3 contains 12 residues. The germline gives CDR1 SEHNR, CDR2 FQNEAQ (reference sequence). Trimming took off 3 bases at V and 8 bases at J, with 8 bases between the two ends.

The chain is built from TRBV19 and TRBJ1-5; maybe TRBD1 (6 bases). V shed 7 bases and J shed 0 bases, with 16 bases lying between them. The CDR3 contains 16 residues. Germline CDR1 LNHDA, CDR2 SQIVND (reference sequence). Here the CDR3 reads CASILQGSYSNQPQHF. The CDR3 nucleotides read TGTGCCAGTATTTTACAGGGATCCTATAGCAATCAGCCCCAGCATTTT.

The V call is TRBV2, the J call TRBJ1-6; 9 bases match TRBD1. This CDR3 is built from 13 residues. Germline CDR1 SNHLY, CDR2 FYNNEI. With V trimmed by 4 bases and J by 10 bases, 2 bases remained unmatched. The CDR3 DNA is TGTGCCAGCAGTGGACAGGGGGGATCACCCCTCCACTTT. Its protein product is CASSGQGGSPLHF.

This rearrangement joins TRBV24-1 to TRBJ1-2; a weak D match, TRBD1 (6 bases). CDR3 length: 16 amino acids. Germline CDR1 is KGHDR and CDR2 is SFDVKD. Trimming left V 2 bases short and J 5 bases short, with 17 bases between. The CDR3 DNA sequence: TGTGCCACCAGTGATTCCACACAGACAGGTTTATATGGCTACACCTTC. Translation gives CATSDSTQTGLYGYTF.

This clone has a single count. This chain links TRBV2 with TRBJ2-2; 7 bases line up with TRBD1. V lost 6 bases to trimming and J lost 6 bases; unmatched junction nucleotides: 7. The CDR3 is made up of 14 amino acids. The V gene's germline CDR1 is SNHLY and CDR2 FYNNEI. The CDR3 DNA is TGTGCCAGCAGGAGACAGGGTAATGCCGGGGAGCTGTTTTTT. Translating gives CASRRQGNAGELFF.